This T cell receptor (beta chain) was sequenced for a study of shared clonotypes between healthy human individuals. General study points: Rarefaction showed sorted-subset sequencing was incomplete despite large depth. Naive CD4 clonotypes were shared across a handful of donors at roughly 5%.

This CDR3 has 14 amino acids. J lost 0 bases, V lost 7 bases, and 0 bases had no gene match. Germline V gives CDR1 SQVTM, CDR2 ANQGSEA. Points on this clone: Its cognate antigen is unknown.

Profiling relied on immunoSEQ multiplex PCR, and the TCRdb table lists in-frame clones only, not all of them. The sample holds some 1,600,000 clones; approximately 98% are singletons and the top ten take less than 0.55%. Within Nashville, Tennessee resided all donors, each a Caucasian adult. The investigators split CD4+ cells into a CD45RA+ naive subset and a CD45RA-negative memory subset. The receptor was derived from a man aged 25-40 years in good health. Sequenced sample: naive CD4+ T cells sorted from blood. Subset of the sample: CD45RA+ positively selected. V gene TRBV29-1 combines with J gene TRBJ2-2, with TRBD2 matching over 12 bases. The CDR3 here is CSASGRANTGELFF. The CDR3 bases are TGCAGCGCTAGCGGGAGGGCGAACACCGGGGAGCTGTTTTTT.